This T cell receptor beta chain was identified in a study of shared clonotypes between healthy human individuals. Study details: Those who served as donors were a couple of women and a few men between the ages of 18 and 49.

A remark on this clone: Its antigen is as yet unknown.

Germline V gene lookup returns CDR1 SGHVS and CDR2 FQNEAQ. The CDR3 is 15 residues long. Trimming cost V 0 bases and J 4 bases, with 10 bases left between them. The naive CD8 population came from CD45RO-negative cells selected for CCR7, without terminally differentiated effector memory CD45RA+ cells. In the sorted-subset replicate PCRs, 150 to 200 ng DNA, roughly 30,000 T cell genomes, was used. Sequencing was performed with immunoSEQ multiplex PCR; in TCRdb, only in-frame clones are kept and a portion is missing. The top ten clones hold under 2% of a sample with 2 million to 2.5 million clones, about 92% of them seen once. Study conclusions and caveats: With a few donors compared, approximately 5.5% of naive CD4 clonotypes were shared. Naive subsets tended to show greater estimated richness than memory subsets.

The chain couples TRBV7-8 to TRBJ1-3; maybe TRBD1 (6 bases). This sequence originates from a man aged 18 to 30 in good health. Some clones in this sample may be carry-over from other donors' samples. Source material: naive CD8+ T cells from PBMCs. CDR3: CASSLARGTGNTIYF. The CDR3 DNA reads TGTGCCAGCAGCTTAGCCCGAGGGACAGGAAACACCATATATTTT.